The 28 T cell receptor beta chains reported below all come from one sample, sequenced in a study of blood T cell repertoires in COVID-19. Method: immunoSEQ multiplex PCR; TCRdb's copy keeps in-frame clones and lacks some. The sample contains 170,000 or so clones, 87% of which appear only once. The sequenced sample was peripheral blood. These receptor sequences come from a young woman who had recovered from COVID-19.

This chain joins TRBV4-2 and TRBJ1-3; D gene ambiguous. The CDR3 consists of 12 residues. Trimming removed 0 bases at V and 7 bases at J, with 4 bases between. The V gene's germline CDR1 is LGHNA and CDR2 YNFKEQ. The CDR3 region is CASSQDVNTIYF. For the CDR3, the DNA is TGTGCCAGCAGCCAAGACGTGAACACCATATATTTT.

V is TRBV5-1 and J is TRBJ2-5; 14 nucleotides match TRBD2. The CDR3 is made up of 17 amino acids. V lost 4 bases and J lost 4; bases outside the gene matches: 9. Germline V gene data show CDR1 as SGHRS and CDR2 as YFSETQ. The CDR3 protein is CASSPGLAGVWGETQYF. Written as DNA, the CDR3 is TGCGCCAGCAGCCCGGGACTAGCGGGGGTCTGGGGAGAGACCCAGTACTTC.

This clone was recorded only once. V and J are TRBV29-1 and TRBJ2-5; 7 bases line up with TRBD1. The length of the CDR3 is 15 residues. Per germline, CDR1 SQVTM and CDR2 ANQGSEA. With 7 bases clipped from V and 4 bases from J, the junction kept 15 bases outside the gene matches. The CDR3, as DNA: TGCAGCGCGAGAGACTCGGGACAGTTGCGAGAGACCCAGTACTTC. Translation gives CSARDSGQLRETQYF.

The chain recombines TRBV6-5 with TRBJ2-3; TRBD2 might be the D (5 bases). Trimming cost V 7 bases and J 1 base, with 9 bases left between them. Germline assignment: CDR1 MNHEY and CDR2 SVGAGI. This CDR3 contains 13 residues. The CDR3 protein is CASISGRTDTQYF. The CDR3, as DNA: TGTGCCAGCATCAGCGGACGCACAGATACGCAGTATTTT.

V and J are TRBV5-1 and TRBJ1-4, with D tentatively TRBD1 (6 bases). The V end lost 4 bases, the J end lost 7 bases, and 17 bases lay between the germline ends. Germline V CDR1 and CDR2: SGHRS, YFSETQ. The CDR3 is 15 residues long. CDR3 region: CASSPGWGGGEKLFF. CDR3 nucleotide sequence: TGCGCCAGCAGCCCCGGATGGGGGGGCGGTGAAAAACTGTTTTTT.

This chain connects TRBV11-2 to TRBJ2-7; 8 nucleotides align to TRBD1. CDR1 is SGHAT, CDR2 FQNNGV, per germline. The CDR3 is 15 amino acids. Losses at the gene ends were 7 bases for V and 0 bases for J; bases not matched to a gene: 8. CDR3 sequence: CASTRDRTSSYEQYV. The CDR3 nucleotides read TGTGCCAGCACCCGGGACAGGACTTCCTCCTACGAGCAGTACGTC.

The rearrangement uses TRBV7-2 and TRBJ2-6; no clear D. With 2 bases removed from V and 0 bases from J, the gap between germline ends came to 5 bases. Germline V gives CDR1 SGHTA, CDR2 FQGNSA. The CDR3 is 15 residues long. The CDR3 region is CASSLTSSGANVLTF. The CDR3 nucleotides read TGTGCCAGCAGCTTAACGAGCTCTGGGGCCAACGTCCTGACTTTC.

CDR3 in amino acids: CASSPAGGGSGADTQYF. Here the CDR3 DNA reads TGTGCCAGCAGCCCCGCCGGGGGGGGGAGTGGCGCAGATACGCAGTATTTT. The J gene is TRBJ2-3, the V gene TRBV14, with TRBD2 matching over 8 bases. Trimming at V came to 4 bases and at J to 4 bases, leaving 13 bases not matched to a gene. CDR1 SGHDN and CDR2 FVKESK come from the germline V gene. CDR3 size: 17 residues.

CDR3 sequence: CASSPYPPGLASYNEQFF. DNA for the CDR3: TGTGCCAGCAGTCCCTATCCACCGGGACTAGCATCCTACAATGAGCAGTTCTTC. The chain recombines TRBV27 with TRBJ2-1; TRBD2 aligns across 9 bases. V was pared by 5 bases and J by 1 base, with 12 bases of the junction left unmatched. Germline V gene data show CDR1 as MNHEY and CDR2 as SMNVEV (reference sequence). CDR3 length: 18 residues.

The rearrangement uses TRBV6-2 or TRBV6-3 and TRBJ1-1, with D maybe TRBD1 (5 bases). Germline V CDR1 and CDR2: MNHEY, SVGEGT. Trimming took off 2 bases at V and 6 bases at J, with 10 bases between the two ends. This CDR3 comprises 13 residues. The CDR3: CASSYPTGSEAFF. The CDR3 nucleotides are TGTGCCAGCAGTTACCCCACAGGTTCTGAAGCTTTCTTT.

The rearrangement links TRBV6-6 to TRBJ2-5; 13 bases match TRBD2. The CDR3 extends over 18 amino acids. Germline V CDR1 and CDR2: MNHNY, SVGAGI (reference sequence). V lost 7 bases, J lost 2 bases, and 13 bases stayed unmatched. The CDR3 is CASTRKPGTSGVQETQYF. In nucleotides, the CDR3 is TGTGCCAGCACTCGAAAGCCCGGGACTAGCGGGGTTCAAGAGACCCAGTACTTC.

V is TRBV3-1 (or the pseudogene TRBV3-2) and J is TRBJ2-7, with D maybe TRBD2 (6 bases). V was cut by 0 bases and J by 0 bases, with 12 bases left in between. The CDR3 runs to 16 residues. Germline V gene data show CDR1 as LGHDT and CDR2 as YNNKEL (reference sequence). CDR3 residues: CASSQEGGDLSYEQYF. Written as DNA, the CDR3 is TGTGCCAGCAGCCAAGAGGGCGGGGACCTCTCCTACGAGCAGTACTTC.

This sequence joins TRBV4-3 and TRBJ1-3, with TRBD1 as a possible D gene (5 bases). V lost 1 base, J lost 0 bases, and 10 bases lay in between. CDR3 length: 16 residues. Germline V gives CDR1 LGHNA, CDR2 YSLEER. The CDR3 DNA is TGCGCCAGCAGCCAAGTTACAGGAAACTCTGGAAACACCATATATTTT. It yields the protein CASSQVTGNSGNTIYF.

The J gene is TRBJ2-3, the V gene TRBV7-3; tentative D call: TRBD2 (5 bases). Germline V CDR1 and CDR2: SGHTA, FQGTGA. Between the trimmed V and J ends, which lost 0 bases and 4 bases, there was a span of 8 bases. CDR3 length: 14 residues. CDR3 protein: CASSLTGIADTQYF. The CDR3 DNA reads as TGTGCCAGCAGCTTAACCGGGATCGCAGATACGCAGTATTTT.

The chain combines TRBV5-4 with TRBJ1-2, with TRBD1 matching over 11 bases. Germline V lookup: CDR1 SGHNT, CDR2 YYREEE (reference sequence). The J segment lost 4 bases and the V segment lost 1 base, leaving 6 bases of the junction unmatched. The CDR3 has 16 residues. Here the CDR3 DNA reads TGTGCCAGCAGCTTGAGAGGGACAGGGGGGATCTATGGCTACACCTTC. Translated: CASSLRGTGGIYGYTF.

This clone was counted only a few times. The chain carries TRBV10-3 and TRBJ2-7; the match to TRBD2 covers 8 bases. The CDR3 totals 14 residues. From germline, CDR1 is ENHRY and CDR2 SYGVKD. V shed 8 bases, J shed 6 bases, and the junction held 12 bases outside the gene matches. The CDR3 DNA sequence: TGTGCCATCTCCACCTCGGGAGGGGGACGCGAGCAGTACTTC. Translating gives CAISTSGGGREQYF.

The CDR3 nucleotides read TGCGCCAGCAGCGAGCGGGCACCGGGCCATGAGCAGTTCTTC. Translated: CASSERAPGHEQFF. The V call is TRBV4-3, the J call TRBJ2-1, with D possibly matching TRBD2 (6 bases). Germline V gene sequence: CDR1 LGHNA, CDR2 YSLEER. V was trimmed by 5 bases and J by 8 bases, leaving 16 bases between them. This CDR3 has 14 amino acids.

The V and J genes are TRBV11-2 and TRBJ2-7; D possibly corresponds to TRBD2 (6 bases). The V and J ends lost 5 bases and 3 bases respectively, with 14 bases between them. CDR1 is SGHAT and CDR2 is FQNNGV in the germline V gene. The CDR3 contains 14 residues. The CDR3 region has the DNA TGTGCCAGCAGCACACGGGCGGGGCGCTACGAGCAGTACTTC. This sequence encodes CASSTRAGRYEQYF.

This clone was picked up one time. The chain combines TRBV5-1 with TRBJ2-6, with D uncertain. V was cut by 0 bases and J by 0 bases, with 4 bases left in between. This CDR3 comprises 15 residues. Germline loops: CDR1 SGHRS, CDR2 YFSETQ. As DNA, the CDR3 is TGCGCCAGCAGCTTGGACGGCTCTGGGGCCAACGTCCTGACTTTC. Encoded protein: CASSLDGSGANVLTF.

V usage is TRBV20-1 and J usage is TRBJ1-4; no definite D call. This CDR3 contains 11 residues. Trimming took off 6 bases at V and 6 bases at J, with 8 bases between the two ends. Germline V gene sequence: CDR1 DFQATT, CDR2 SNEGSKA (reference sequence). CDR3 nucleotides: TGCAGTGCGCCGGGAGATGAAAAACTGTTTTTT. Its translation is CSAPGDEKLFF.

The chain has TRBV5-4 and TRBJ2-3, with 11 bases that match TRBD2. The CDR3 is 16 residues long. V gave up 1 base and J gave up 2 bases; unmatched junction bases: 3. Germline CDR1 and CDR2: SGHNT and YYREEE (reference sequence). DNA of the CDR3: TGTGCCAGCAGCTTGCCGGGACTAGCGGCCACAGATACGCAGTATTTT. Amino acid sequence: CASSLPGLAATDTQYF.

This clone was recorded only once. The chain joins TRBV7-9 to TRBJ2-1, with D perhaps matching TRBD1 (6 bases). CDR1 and CDR2 (germline): SEHNR, FQNEAQ (reference sequence). With 5 bases removed from V and 6 bases from J, the gap between germline ends came to 11 bases. The CDR3 runs to 13 residues. CDR3: CASSRGQLNEQFF. The CDR3 nucleotides are TGTGCCAGCAGCAGAGGACAGCTCAATGAGCAGTTCTTC.

J is TRBJ2-7 and V is TRBV6-2 or TRBV6-3; tentative D call: TRBD2 (5 bases). Trimming pared 2 bases from V and 0 bases from J, leaving 11 bases between. Germline assignment: CDR1 MNHEY and CDR2 SVGEGT. CDR3 length: 15 residues. The CDR3 region has the DNA TGTGCCAGCAGTTACGGTGGACTGGGCTCCTACGAGCAGTACGTC. This sequence encodes CASSYGGLGSYEQYV.

The J gene is TRBJ2-7, the V gene TRBV5-1; D ambiguous. The V and J ends lost 0 bases and 3 bases respectively, with 10 bases between them. Germline CDR1 SGHRS, CDR2 YFSETQ. The CDR3 loop spans 14 amino acids. The CDR3 DNA reads as TGCGCCAGCAGCTTGGACGCACTGTACTACGAGCAGTACGTC. Encoded protein: CASSLDALYYEQYV.

This chain uses TRBV7-8 with TRBJ1-2; 8 bases are shared with TRBD1. Trimming at V came to 7 bases and at J to 2 bases, leaving 9 bases not matched to a gene. There are 15 residues in the CDR3. The germline gives CDR1 SGHVS, CDR2 FQNEAQ. CDR3 nucleotide sequence: TGTGCCAGCAATCCCACCGGGACAGGCAACTATGGCTACACCTTC. It specifies CASNPTGTGNYGYTF.

This chain joins TRBV4-1 and TRBJ2-1; D is possibly TRBD2 (5 bases). Trimming removed 1 base at V and 0 bases at J, with 10 bases between. CDR1 and CDR2 from the germline V gene are MGHRA and YSYEKL. This CDR3 has 16 amino acids. The CDR3 region is CASSQAGITSYNEQFF. CDR3 nucleotides: TGCGCCAGCAGCCAAGCCGGGATTACCTCCTACAATGAGCAGTTCTTC.

The V call is TRBV4-3, the J call TRBJ2-6; D may be TRBD2 (7 bases). The CDR3 sequence is 20 residues long. The V and J ends lost 0 bases and 2 bases respectively, with 20 bases between them. From germline, CDR1 is LGHNA and CDR2 YSLEER. DNA for the CDR3: TGCGCCAGCAGCCAAGACCGGGTAGGGGGAGGGCCCCCTGGGGCCAACGTCCTGACTTTC. It translates to CASSQDRVGGGPPGANVLTF.

CDR3 residues: CASSSRDRGWAVGNQPQHF. CDR3 in DNA: TGTGCCAGCAGCTCGAGGGACAGGGGGTGGGCCGTAGGCAATCAGCCCCAGCATTTT. This rearrangement joins TRBV5-8 to TRBJ1-5, with TRBD1 matching 11 bases. There are 19 residues in the CDR3. After removal of 3 bases from V and 2 bases from J, the junction contained 13 bases not matched to a gene. The germline gives CDR1 SGHTS, CDR2 YDEGEE.